Given below is one TCR beta chain in context. The sample comes from a study of blood T cell repertoires in COVID-19. Turning to the study itself: Collection of acute and convalescent COVID-19 samples took place in the United States, Italy and Spain. PBMCs, B-cell-depleted T cells, or T cells were the source of the cDNA or gDNA that made up the material.

As handled by the study authors: Estimates of nucleated cell counts were drawn from the amplification of reference gene primers. The method was immunoSEQ multiplex PCR; TCRdb's version includes in-frame clones alone and lacks a portion of them. The V and J calls and the clone size are those of that table, but D and trimming were determined from the DNA. The sample carries some 120,000 clones, roughly 85% recorded once. Source material: peripheral blood. The sequence was collected from an elderly man with active or convalescent COVID-19.

CDR3 protein: CASSPPRWVSYNEQFF. The CDR3 nucleotides read TGTGCCAGCTCACCACCGAGGTGGGTCTCCTACAATGAGCAGTTCTTC. The rearrangement links TRBV18 to TRBJ2-1; D is unresolved. Germline V gene sequence: CDR1 KGHSH, CDR2 LQKENI. V lost 0 bases, J lost 0 bases, and 9 bases lay in between. CDR3 length: 16 residues.